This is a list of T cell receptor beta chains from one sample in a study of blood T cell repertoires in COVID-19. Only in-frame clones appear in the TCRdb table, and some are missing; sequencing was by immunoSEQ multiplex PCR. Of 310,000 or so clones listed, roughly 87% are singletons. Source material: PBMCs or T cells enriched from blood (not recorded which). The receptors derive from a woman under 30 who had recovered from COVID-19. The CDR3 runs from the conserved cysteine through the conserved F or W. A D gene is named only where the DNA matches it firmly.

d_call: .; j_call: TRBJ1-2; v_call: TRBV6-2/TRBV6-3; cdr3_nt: TGTGCCAGCAGTTACTCGGGCGGGGATTATGGCTACACCTTC; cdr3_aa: CASSYSGGDYGYTF
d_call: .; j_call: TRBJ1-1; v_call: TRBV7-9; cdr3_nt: TGTGCCAGCAGCTTGGTGGACGGGAGCGCTTTCTTT; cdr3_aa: CASSLVDGSAFF
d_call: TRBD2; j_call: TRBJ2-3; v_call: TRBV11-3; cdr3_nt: TGTGCCAGCAGCCCCGGGACTAGCGGGAGGACAGATACGCAGTATTTT; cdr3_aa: CASSPGTSGRTDTQYF
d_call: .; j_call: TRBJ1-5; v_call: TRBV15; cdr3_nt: TGTGCCACCAGCAGAGGCGGGACCTATCAGCCCCAGCATTTT; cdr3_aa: CATSRGGTYQPQHF
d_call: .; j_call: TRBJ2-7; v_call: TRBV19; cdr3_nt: TGTGCCAGTAGTACGACTCGGGACTCCCCGAATGAGCAGTACTTC; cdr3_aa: CASSTTRDSPNEQYF
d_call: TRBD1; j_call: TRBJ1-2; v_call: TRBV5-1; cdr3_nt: TGCGCCAGCAGCACGGGACAGGGATCCAACTATGGCTACACCTTC; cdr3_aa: CASSTGQGSNYGYTF
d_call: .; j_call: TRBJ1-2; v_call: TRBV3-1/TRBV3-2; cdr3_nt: TGTGCCAGCAGCCCTGGGACACGGAATGGCTACACCTTC; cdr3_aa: CASSPGTRNGYTF
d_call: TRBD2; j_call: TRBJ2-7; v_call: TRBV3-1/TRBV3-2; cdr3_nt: TGTGCCAGCAGCCAAGACCGCCTTAGCGGGAGGGTCCCCTACGAGCAGTACTTC; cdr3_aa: CASSQDRLSGRVPYEQYF
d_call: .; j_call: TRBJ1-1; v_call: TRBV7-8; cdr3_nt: TGTGCCAGCAGCCAGACGGGGAACACTGAAGCTTTCTTT; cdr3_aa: CASSQTGNTEAFF
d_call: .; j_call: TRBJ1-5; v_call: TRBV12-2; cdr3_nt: TGTGCAAGTCGCTTTAGTCACCGCAATCAGCCCCAGCATTTT; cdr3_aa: CASRFSHRNQPQHF